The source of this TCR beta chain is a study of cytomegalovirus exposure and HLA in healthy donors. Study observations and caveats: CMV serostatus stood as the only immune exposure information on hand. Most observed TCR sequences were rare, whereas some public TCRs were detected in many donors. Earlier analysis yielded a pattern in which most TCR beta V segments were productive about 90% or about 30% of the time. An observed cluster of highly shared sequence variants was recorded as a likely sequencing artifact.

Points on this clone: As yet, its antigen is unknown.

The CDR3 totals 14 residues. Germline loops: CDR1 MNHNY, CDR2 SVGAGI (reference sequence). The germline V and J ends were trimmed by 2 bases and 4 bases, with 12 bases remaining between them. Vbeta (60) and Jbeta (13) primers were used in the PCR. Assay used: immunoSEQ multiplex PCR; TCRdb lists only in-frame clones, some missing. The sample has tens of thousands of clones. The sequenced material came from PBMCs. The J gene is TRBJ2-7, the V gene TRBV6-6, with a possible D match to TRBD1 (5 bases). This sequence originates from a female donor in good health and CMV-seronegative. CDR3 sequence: CASSYMGQTYEQYF. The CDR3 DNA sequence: TGTGCCAGCAGTTACATGGGGCAGACATACGAGCAGTACTTC.